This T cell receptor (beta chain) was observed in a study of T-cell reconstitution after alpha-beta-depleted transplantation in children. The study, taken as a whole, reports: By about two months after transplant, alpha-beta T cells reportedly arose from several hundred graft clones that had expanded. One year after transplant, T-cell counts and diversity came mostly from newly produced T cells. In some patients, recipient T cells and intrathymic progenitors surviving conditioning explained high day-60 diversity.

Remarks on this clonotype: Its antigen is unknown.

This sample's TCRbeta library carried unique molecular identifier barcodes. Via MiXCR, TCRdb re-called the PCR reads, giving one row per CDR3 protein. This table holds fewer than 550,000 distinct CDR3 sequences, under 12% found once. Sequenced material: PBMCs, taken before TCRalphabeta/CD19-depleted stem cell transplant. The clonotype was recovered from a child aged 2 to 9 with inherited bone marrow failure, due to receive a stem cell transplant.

CDR3 DNA: TGTGCCAGCAGCCAGTCAAGGGGCAACTACGAGCAGTACTTC. Residues: CASSQSRGNYEQYF. The J gene is TRBJ2-7, the V gene TRBV3-1; possibly TRBD1 for D (5 bases). CDR1 is LGHDT and CDR2 is YNNKEL in the germline V gene (reference sequence). The CDR3 extends over 14 amino acids. Trimming took 3 bases from V and 3 from J, leaving 12 bases between them.